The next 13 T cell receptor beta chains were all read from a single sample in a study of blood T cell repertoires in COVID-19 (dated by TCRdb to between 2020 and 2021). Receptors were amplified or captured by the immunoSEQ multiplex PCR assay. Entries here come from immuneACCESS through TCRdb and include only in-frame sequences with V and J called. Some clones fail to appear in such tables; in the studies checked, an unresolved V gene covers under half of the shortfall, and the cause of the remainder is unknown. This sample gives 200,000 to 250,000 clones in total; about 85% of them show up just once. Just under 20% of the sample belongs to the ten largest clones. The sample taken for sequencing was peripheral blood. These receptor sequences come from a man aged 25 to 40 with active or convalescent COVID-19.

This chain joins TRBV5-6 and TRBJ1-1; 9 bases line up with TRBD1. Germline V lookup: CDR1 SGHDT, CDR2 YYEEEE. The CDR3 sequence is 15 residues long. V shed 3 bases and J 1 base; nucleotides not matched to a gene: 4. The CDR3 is CASSWEGQGNTEAFF. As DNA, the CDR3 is TGTGCCAGCAGCTGGGAGGGACAGGGGAACACTGAAGCTTTCTTT. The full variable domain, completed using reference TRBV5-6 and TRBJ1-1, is DAGVTQSPTHLIKTRGQQVTLRCSPKSGHDTVSWYQQALGQGPQFIFQYYEEEERQRGNFPDRFSGHQFPNYSSELNVNALLLGDSALYLCASSWEGQGNTEAFFGQGTRLTVV.

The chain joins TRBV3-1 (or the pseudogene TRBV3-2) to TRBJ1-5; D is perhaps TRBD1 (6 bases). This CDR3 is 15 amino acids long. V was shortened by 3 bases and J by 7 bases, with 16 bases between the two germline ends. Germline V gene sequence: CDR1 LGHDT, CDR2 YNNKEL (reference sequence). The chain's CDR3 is CASSHPRGGAQPQHF. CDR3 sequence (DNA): TGTGCCAGCAGCCATCCCCGGGGGGGGGCACAGCCCCAGCATTTT.

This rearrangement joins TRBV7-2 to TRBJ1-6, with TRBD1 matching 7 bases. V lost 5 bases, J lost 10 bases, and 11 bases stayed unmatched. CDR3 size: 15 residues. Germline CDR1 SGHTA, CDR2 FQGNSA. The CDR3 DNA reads TGTGCCAGCAGCATCTGGACAGGCGTGGGGTCACCCCTCCACTTT. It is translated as CASSIWTGVGSPLHF.

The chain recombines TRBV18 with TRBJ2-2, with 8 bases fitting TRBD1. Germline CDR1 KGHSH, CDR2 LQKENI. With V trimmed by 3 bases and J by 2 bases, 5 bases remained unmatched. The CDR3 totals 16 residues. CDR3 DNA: TGTGCCAGCTCACCGCGGGGACAGGCTAACACCGGGGAGCTGTTTTTT. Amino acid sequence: CASSPRGQANTGELFF.

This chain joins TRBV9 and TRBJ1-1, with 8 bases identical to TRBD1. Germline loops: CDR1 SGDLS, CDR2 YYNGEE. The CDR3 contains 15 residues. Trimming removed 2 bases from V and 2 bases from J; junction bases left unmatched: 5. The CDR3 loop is CASSVTGQGNTEAFF. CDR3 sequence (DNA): TGTGCCAGCAGCGTTACCGGACAGGGAAACACTGAAGCTTTCTTT.

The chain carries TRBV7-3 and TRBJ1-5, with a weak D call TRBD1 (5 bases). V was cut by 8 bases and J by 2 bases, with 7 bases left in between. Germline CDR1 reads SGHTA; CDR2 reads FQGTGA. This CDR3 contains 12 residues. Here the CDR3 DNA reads TGTGCCAGCGGGGGGGGCAATCAGCCCCAGCATTTT. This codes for CASGGGNQPQHF.

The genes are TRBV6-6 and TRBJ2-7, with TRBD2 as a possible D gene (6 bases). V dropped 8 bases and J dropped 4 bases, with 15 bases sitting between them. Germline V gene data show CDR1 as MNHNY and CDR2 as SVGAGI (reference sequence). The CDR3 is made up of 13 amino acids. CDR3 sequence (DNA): TGTGCCAGCGCCTCTAGCGACGTGTACGAGCAGTACTTC. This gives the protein CASASSDVYEQYF.

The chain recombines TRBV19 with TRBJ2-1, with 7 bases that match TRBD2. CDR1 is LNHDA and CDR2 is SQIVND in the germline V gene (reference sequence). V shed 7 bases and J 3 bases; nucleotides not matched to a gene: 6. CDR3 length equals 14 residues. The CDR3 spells CASKPSGNYNEQFF. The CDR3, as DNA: TGTGCCAGTAAGCCTAGCGGCAACTACAATGAGCAGTTCTTC.

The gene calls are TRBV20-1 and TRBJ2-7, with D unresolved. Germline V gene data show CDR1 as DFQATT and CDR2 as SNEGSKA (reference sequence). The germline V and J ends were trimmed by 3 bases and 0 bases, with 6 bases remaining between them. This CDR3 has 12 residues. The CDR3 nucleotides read TGCAGTGCTAGTACTATCTCCTACGAGCAGTACTTC. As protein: CSASTISYEQYF.

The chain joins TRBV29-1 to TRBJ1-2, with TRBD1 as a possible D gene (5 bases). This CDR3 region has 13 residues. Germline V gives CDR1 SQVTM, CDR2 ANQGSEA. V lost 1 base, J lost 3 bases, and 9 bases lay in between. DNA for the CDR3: TGCAGCGTTGAAGCCAGGGAGGACTATGGCTACACCTTC. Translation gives CSVEAREDYGYTF.

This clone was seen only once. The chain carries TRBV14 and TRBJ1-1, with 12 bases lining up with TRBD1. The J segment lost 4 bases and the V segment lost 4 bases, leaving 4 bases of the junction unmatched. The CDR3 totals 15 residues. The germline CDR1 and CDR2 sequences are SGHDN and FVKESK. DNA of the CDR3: TGTGCCAGCAGCCTGGGGACAGGGGGCGGCACTGAAGCTTTCTTT. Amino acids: CASSLGTGGGTEAFF.

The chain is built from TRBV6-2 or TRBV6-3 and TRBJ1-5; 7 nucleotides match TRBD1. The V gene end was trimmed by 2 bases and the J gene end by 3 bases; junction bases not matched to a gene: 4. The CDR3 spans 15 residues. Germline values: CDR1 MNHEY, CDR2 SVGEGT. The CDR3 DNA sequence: TGTGCCAGCAGTTACGACAGGGCCCCCAATCAGCCCCAGCATTTT. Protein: CASSYDRAPNQPQHF.

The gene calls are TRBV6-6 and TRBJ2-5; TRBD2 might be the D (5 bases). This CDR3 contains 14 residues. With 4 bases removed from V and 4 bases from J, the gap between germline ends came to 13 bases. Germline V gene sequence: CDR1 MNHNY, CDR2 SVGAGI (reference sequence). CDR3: CASSLSLRAETQYF. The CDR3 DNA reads TGTGCCAGCAGTTTGAGCCTGAGGGCAGAGACCCAGTACTTC.